This TCR beta chain originates from a study of blood T cell repertoires in COVID-19 (dated by TCRdb to 2018 to 2021). General notes on the study: Samples from collaborators originated in the United States, Italy and Spain and spanned both the acute and convalescent phases of COVID-19. The prospective study material was composed of cDNA or gDNA derived from T cells, B-cell-depleted T cells, or PBMCs. Subjects who had been exposed to COVID-19, were actively infected with it, or had recovered from it provided the deeply sampled blood TCRbeta repertoires that made up the dataset. A freely available public database, intended as a resource for researchers studying the immune response to SARS-CoV-2, is where the repertoires were released. The samples were drawn from two sources: the first 160 participants of the ongoing ImmuneRACE study, and 950 to 1,500 subjects contributed by 6 global collaborators. The sample metadata nearly always contained a de-identified subject ID, COVID-19 status, age in years and sex. Where available, HLA class I and class II types were obtained from metadata supplied by the sample provider rather than from assay-based typing.

In Seattle, one collaborating source enrolled patients while the infection was active and tracked those patients longitudinally over the course of disease. The collaborating institutions used their own protocols to collect whole blood in K2EDTA tubes. For TCRbeta analysis, collaborator samples were shipped as frozen whole blood, as isolated PBMCs, or as DNA extracted from either sample type. Results and caveats for the whole study, not just this receptor: How much clinical and demographic metadata was included differed by source and by participant, and the metadata was provided uncurated.

TCRbeta CDR3 regions were amplified from genomic DNA by means of the immunoSEQ Assay, a bias-controlled multiplex PCR. The published analysis was carried out like this. Within the assay, amplification of reference gene primers was used to estimate how many nucleated cells each sample contained. To quantify the absolute abundance of each unique TCRbeta CDR3 rearrangement, sequence reads were collapsed and filtered. For each sample, productive Simpson clonality was calculated as the square root of Simpson's diversity index across productive rearrangements. In TCRdb, the immuneACCESS table is reduced to in-frame sequences with V and J assigned. These tables do not hold every clone; where another copy was compared, an unresolved V gene accounts for under half, and the others remain unexplained. V and J calls and clone size come straight from that table; D and trimming were deduced from the DNA. Counted in this sample were fewer than 350,000 clones; 88% of them appeared once. The biggest ten clones account for about 1.5% of the sample.

There are 11 amino acids in the CDR3, from cysteine to phenylalanine inclusive. Only the CDR3 region is kept as DNA, spanning 33 bases read in frame from base 1. Germline trimming: 8 bases from V, 3 bases from J; junction bases outside gene matches: 3. Looking up the germline V gene (reference sequence) yields CDR1 DFQATT and CDR2 SNEGSKA. Details on this clone: This receptor's antigen is unknown. Base qualities were left out, and no much larger clone turns up one base away.

The clonotype originates from a woman in her thirties with COVID-19, enrolled during active disease. The sequence joins TRBV20-1 to TRBJ2-5, with 7 bases matching TRBD1. Sequencing used peripheral blood. The nucleotides are TGCAGTACCGACAGGGAAGAGACCCAGTACTTC. The resulting protein is CSTDREETQYF.